The 12 T cell receptor beta chains below all came from one sample that was sequenced in a study of regulatory T cells in long-lasting Graves disease. Arm-PCR with iRepertoire HTBI primers amplified the CDR3 regions for these TCR beta libraries. Each CDR3 protein gets one entry after TCRdb re-called the multiplex PCR reads with MiXCR. The table has roughly 400,000 distinct CDR3 sequences, about 15% seen once. Time point: newly diagnosed GD, antithyroid drugs for less than 3 months. PBMC-derived RNA was used for the TCR library. The same data also went into a second study, on T cells in Graves' hyperthyroidism and ophthalmopathy.

The sample in question was peripheral blood mononuclear cells (PBMCs), obtained at new diagnosis, from a patient treated with antithyroid drugs. These receptor sequences come from a middle-aged woman with Graves disease.

This clonotype was observed at least ten times. The V and J genes are TRBV11-2 and TRBJ1-1; D perhaps matches TRBD1 (5 bases). In germline, CDR1 is SGHAT, CDR2 FQNNGV. The CDR3 loop spans 16 amino acids. The V end lost 1 base, the J end lost 1 base, and 13 bases lay between the germline ends. CDR3 amino acids: CASSLVWGKKNTEAFF. CDR3 nucleotides: TGTGCCAGCAGCTTAGTTTGGGGCAAAAAGAACACTGAAGCTTTCTTT.

Ten or more counts support this clonotype. The chain couples TRBV20-1 to TRBJ2-1, with 8 bases that match TRBD2. In germline, CDR1 is DFQATT, CDR2 SNEGSKA (reference sequence). The CDR3 length is 14 residues. V lost 5 bases, J lost 4 bases, and 7 bases stayed unmatched. Here the CDR3 reads CSAEAGDRYNEQFF. The CDR3 bases are TGCAGTGCTGAAGCGGGAGACCGTTACAATGAGCAGTTCTTC.

Ten or more counts support this clonotype. The J gene is TRBJ2-7, the V gene TRBV28; possible D gene TRBD1, 6 bases. Germline V gene sequence: CDR1 MDHEN, CDR2 SYDVKM. The CDR3 consists of 12 residues. Between the trimmed V and J ends, which lost 6 bases and 6 bases, there was a span of 12 bases. The CDR3 sequence is CASSEGVLEQYF. As DNA, the CDR3 is TGTGCCAGCAGCGAGGGGGTTCTCGAGCAGTACTTC.

The V call is TRBV9, the J call TRBJ2-3, with TRBD2 matching over 7 bases. With V trimmed by 4 bases and J by 4 bases, 9 bases remained unmatched. CDR3 length equals 15 residues. The germline CDR1 and CDR2 sequences are SGDLS and YYNGEE. CDR3 region: CASSLTSEYADTQYF. CDR3 in DNA: TGTGCCAGCAGCCTAACTAGCGAATACGCAGATACGCAGTATTTT.

This clonotype was counted ten times or more. The J gene is TRBJ2-5, the V gene TRBV11-3; 11 nucleotides align to TRBD2. Trimming removed 5 bases from V and 5 bases from J; junction bases left unmatched: 10. This CDR3 has 16 amino acids. The germline CDR1 and CDR2 sequences are SGHNT and YENEEA. The CDR3 coding sequence is TGTGCCAGCAGCACCCAACTAGCGGGAGTTAGGGAGACCCAGTACTTC. This sequence encodes CASSTQLAGVRETQYF. Drawing the rest from reference TRBV11-3 and TRBJ2-5, the complete variable domain is EAGVVQSPRYKIIEKKQPVAFWCNPISGHNTLYWYLQNLGQGPELLIRYENEEAVDDSQLPKDRFSAERLKGVDSTLKIQPAELGDSAVYLCASSTQLAGVRETQYFGPGTRLLVL.

This rearrangement joins TRBV5-1 to TRBJ1-6, with 7 bases that match TRBD1. The germline V gene has CDR1 SGHRS and CDR2 YFSETQ. The CDR3 has 18 amino acids. V dropped 4 bases and J dropped 7; count of bases not matched to a gene: 17. CDR3 residues: CASSPFSVAGTDNSPLHF. CDR3 nucleotides: TGCGCCAGCAGCCCGTTTTCGGTCGCCGGGACAGACAATTCACCCCTCCACTTT.

Many counts were recorded for this clonotype. The chain combines TRBV14 with TRBJ1-6; 9 bases line up with TRBD1. Germline loops: CDR1 SGHDN, CDR2 FVKESK. V dropped 5 bases and J dropped 10; count of bases not matched to a gene: 3. The CDR3 runs to 13 residues. CDR3 region: CASSMTGGSPLHF. The CDR3, as DNA: TGTGCCAGCAGCATGACAGGGGGGTCACCCCTCCACTTT. Based on the CDR3 plus reference TRBV14 and TRBJ1-6, the full variable domain is EAGVTQFPSHSVIEKGQTVTLRCDPISGHDNLYWYRRVMGKEIKFLLHFVKESKQDESGMPNNRFLAERTGGTYSTLKVQPAELEDSGVYFCASSMTGGSPLHFGNGTRLTVT.

The rearrangement joins TRBV5-8 to TRBJ2-7, with TRBD2 as a possible D gene (6 bases). Germline loops: CDR1 SGHTS, CDR2 YDEGEE. The CDR3 consists of 14 residues. V lost 7 bases to trimming and J lost 0 bases, with 14 bases between them. The CDR3 DNA follows: TGTGCCAGCTTGGGGGGAGGCCCCTCCTACGAGCAGTACTTC. This sequence encodes CASLGGGPSYEQYF.

In its sample, this clonotype was seen many times. The rearrangement uses TRBV28 and TRBJ2-3; D is unclear. The CDR3 runs to 14 residues. V lost 6 bases to trimming and J lost 1 base, with 11 bases between them. Germline V gives CDR1 MDHEN, CDR2 SYDVKM. The CDR3 sequence: CASSPRWGTDTQYF. Written as DNA, the CDR3 is TGTGCCAGCAGCCCCAGGTGGGGCACAGATACGCAGTATTTT.

This clonotype was observed a handful of times. The chain carries TRBV15 and TRBJ1-1; D is undetermined. Germline V gives CDR1 LNHNV, CDR2 YYDKDF (reference sequence). The length of the CDR3 is 13 residues. The ends were cut back, 0 bases at V and 0 bases at J, with 2 bases in the middle. CDR3 in amino acids: CATSRELNTEAFF. As DNA, the CDR3 is TGTGCCACCAGCAGAGAACTGAACACTGAAGCTTTCTTT. The whole variable domain, remainder taken from reference TRBV15 and TRBJ1-1, is DAMVIQNPRYQVTQFGKPVTLSCSQTLNHNVMYWYQQKSSQAPKLLFHYYDKDFNNEADTPDNFQSRRPNTSFCFLDIRSPGLGDTAMYLCATSRELNTEAFFGQGTRLTVV.

This clonotype was seen once. This may arise from a read error, as a much more abundant clone is one base away. This chain links TRBV7-2 with TRBJ2-1; 8 bases map to TRBD2. This CDR3 is built from 15 residues. Trimming took 7 bases from V and 4 from J; bases not matched to a gene: 9. Germline V gene data show CDR1 as SGHTA and CDR2 as FQGNSA. As DNA, the CDR3 is TGTGCCAGCAACAACGGGGGGGACGTATACAATGAGCAGTTCTTC. The encoded protein is CASNNGGDVYNEQFF.

This clonotype showed up many times. The chain joins TRBV12-3 or TRBV12-4 to TRBJ2-1, with 11 bases matching TRBD2. V shed 4 bases and J 2 bases; nucleotides not matched to a gene: 7. The CDR3 is made up of 17 amino acids. The CDR3 DNA sequence: TGTGCCAGCAGTTCCTCTCGACTAGCGGGACCCTACAATGAGCAGTTCTTC. This sequence encodes CASSSSRLAGPYNEQFF.